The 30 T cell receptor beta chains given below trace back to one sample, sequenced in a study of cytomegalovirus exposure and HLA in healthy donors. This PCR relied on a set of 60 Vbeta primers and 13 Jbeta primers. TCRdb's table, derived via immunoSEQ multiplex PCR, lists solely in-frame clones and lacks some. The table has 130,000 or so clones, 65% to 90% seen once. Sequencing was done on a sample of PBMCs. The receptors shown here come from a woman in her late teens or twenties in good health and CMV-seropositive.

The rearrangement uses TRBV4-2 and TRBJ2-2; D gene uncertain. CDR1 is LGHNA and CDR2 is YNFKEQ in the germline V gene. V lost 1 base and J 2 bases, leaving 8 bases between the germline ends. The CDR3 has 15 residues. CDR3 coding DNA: TGTGCCAGCAGCCAAGGCGCCCCAAACACCGGGGAGCTGTTTTTT. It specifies CASSQGAPNTGELFF.

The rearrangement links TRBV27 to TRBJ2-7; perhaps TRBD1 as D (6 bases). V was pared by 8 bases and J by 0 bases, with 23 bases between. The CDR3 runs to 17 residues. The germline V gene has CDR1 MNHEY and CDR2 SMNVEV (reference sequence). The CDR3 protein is CASYPLPGVPNSYEQYF. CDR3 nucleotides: TGTGCCAGCTACCCCCTCCCAGGGGTCCCCAACTCCTACGAGCAGTACTTC.

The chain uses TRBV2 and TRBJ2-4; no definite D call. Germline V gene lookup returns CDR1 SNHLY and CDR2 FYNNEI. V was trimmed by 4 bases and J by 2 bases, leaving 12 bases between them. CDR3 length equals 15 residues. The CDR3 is CASSGNSFSKNIQYF. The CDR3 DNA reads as TGTGCCAGCAGTGGAAACAGCTTCTCCAAAAACATTCAGTACTTC.

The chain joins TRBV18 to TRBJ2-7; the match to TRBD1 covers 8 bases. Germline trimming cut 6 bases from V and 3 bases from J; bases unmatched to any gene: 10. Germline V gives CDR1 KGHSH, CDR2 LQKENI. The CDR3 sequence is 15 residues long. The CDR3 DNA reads TGTGCCAGCTCGCTCGCCGGGACAGGACACTACGAGCAGTACTTC. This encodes CASSLAGTGHYEQYF.

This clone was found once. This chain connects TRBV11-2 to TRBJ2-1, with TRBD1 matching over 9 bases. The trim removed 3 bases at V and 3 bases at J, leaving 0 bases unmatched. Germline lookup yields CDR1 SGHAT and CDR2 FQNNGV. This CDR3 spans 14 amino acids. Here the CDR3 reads CASSLGQGYNEQFF. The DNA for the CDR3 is TGTGCCAGCAGCTTGGGACAGGGCTACAATGAGCAGTTCTTC.

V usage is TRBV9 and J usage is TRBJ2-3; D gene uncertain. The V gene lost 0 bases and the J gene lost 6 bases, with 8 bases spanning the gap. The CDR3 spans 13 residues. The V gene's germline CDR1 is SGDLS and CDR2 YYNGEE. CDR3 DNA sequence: TGTGCCAGCAGCGTAGAAATGGAGGATACGCAGTATTTT. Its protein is CASSVEMEDTQYF.

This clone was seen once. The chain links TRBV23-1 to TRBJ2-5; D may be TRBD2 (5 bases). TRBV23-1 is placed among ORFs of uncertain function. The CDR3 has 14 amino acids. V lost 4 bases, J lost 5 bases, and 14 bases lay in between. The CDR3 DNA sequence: TGCGCCAGCAGTCGATTACTGGAGGCGGAGACCCAGTACTTC. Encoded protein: CASSRLLEAETQYF.

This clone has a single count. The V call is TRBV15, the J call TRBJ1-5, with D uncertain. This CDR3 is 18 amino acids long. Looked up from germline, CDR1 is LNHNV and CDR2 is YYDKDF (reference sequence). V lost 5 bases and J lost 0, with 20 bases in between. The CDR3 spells CATSQTVIKSYSNQPQHF. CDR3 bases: TGTGCCACCAGCCAAACGGTAATTAAAAGTTATAGCAATCAGCCCCAGCATTTT.

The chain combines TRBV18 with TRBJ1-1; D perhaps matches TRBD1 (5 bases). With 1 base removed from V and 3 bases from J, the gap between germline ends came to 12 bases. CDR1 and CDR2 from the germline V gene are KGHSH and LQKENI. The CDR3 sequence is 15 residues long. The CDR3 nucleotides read TGTGCCAGCTCACCACTAATGCAGGGCGACACTGAAGCTTTCTTT. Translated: CASSPLMQGDTEAFF. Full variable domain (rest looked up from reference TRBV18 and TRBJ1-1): NAGVMQNPRHLVRRRGQEARLRCSPMKGHSHVYWYRQLPEEGLKFMVYLQKENIIDESGMPKERFSAEFPKEGPSILRIQQVVRGDSAAYFCASSPLMQGDTEAFFGQGTRLTVV.

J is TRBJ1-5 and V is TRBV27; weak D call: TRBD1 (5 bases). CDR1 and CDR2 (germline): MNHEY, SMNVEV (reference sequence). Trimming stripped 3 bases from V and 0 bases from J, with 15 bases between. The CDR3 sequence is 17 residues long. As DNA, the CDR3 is TGTGCCAGCAGTTTGACCGGGGGGGGATATAGCAATCAGCCCCAGCATTTT. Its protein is CASSLTGGGYSNQPQHF.

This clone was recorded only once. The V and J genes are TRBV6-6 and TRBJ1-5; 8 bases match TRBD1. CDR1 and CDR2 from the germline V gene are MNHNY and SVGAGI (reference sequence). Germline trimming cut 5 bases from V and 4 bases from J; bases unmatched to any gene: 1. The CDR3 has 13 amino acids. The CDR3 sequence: CASSTGGNQPQHF. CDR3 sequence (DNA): TGTGCCAGCAGTACAGGGGGGAATCAGCCCCAGCATTTT.

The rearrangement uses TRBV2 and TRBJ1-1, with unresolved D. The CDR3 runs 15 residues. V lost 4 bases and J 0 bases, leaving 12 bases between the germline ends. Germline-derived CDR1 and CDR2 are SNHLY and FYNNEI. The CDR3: CASSGLINMNTEAFF. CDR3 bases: TGTGCCAGCAGTGGACTAATAAATATGAACACTGAAGCTTTCTTT.

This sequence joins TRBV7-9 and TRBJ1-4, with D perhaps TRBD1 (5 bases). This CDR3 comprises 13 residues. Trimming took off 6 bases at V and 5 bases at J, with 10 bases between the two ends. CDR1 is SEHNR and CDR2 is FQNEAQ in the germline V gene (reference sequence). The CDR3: CASRDRENEKLFF. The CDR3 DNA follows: TGTGCCAGCAGAGACAGAGAGAATGAAAAACTGTTTTTT. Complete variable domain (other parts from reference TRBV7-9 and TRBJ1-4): DTGVSQNPRHKITKRGQNVTFRCDPISEHNRLYWYRQTLGQGPEFLTYFQNEAQLEKSRLLSDRFSAERPKGSFSTLEIQRTEQGDSAMYLCASRDRENEKLFFGSGTQLSVL.

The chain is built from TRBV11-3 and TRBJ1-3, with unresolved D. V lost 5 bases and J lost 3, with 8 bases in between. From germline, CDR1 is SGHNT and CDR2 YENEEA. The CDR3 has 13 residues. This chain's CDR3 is CASSGNSGNTIYF. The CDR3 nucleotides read TGTGCCAGCAGCGGAAACAGTGGAAACACCATATATTTT.

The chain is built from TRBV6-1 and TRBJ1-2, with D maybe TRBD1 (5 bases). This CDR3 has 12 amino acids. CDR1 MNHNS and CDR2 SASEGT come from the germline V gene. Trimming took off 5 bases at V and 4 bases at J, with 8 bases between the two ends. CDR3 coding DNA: TGTGCCAGCAGTTCGGGGGGCTATGGCTACACCTTC. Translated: CASSSGGYGYTF.

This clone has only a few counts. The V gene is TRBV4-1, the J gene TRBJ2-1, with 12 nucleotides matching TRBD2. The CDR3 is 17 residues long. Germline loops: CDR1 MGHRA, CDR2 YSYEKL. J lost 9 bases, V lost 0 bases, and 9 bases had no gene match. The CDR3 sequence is CASSQDFPSGGAGEQFF. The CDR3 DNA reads TGCGCCAGCAGCCAAGATTTCCCTAGCGGGGGGGCAGGTGAGCAGTTCTTC.

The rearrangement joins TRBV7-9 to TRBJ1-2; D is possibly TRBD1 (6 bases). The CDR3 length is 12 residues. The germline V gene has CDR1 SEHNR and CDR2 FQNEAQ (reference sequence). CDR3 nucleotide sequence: TGTTCCACCTGGTTGGGGGCCTGGGGCTACACCTTC. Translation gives CSTWLGAWGYTF.

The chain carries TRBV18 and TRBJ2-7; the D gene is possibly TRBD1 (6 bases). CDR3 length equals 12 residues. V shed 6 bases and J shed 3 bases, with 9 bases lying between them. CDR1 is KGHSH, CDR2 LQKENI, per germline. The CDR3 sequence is CASSRQDYEQYF. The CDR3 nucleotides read TGTGCCAGCTCGAGACAGGACTACGAGCAGTACTTC. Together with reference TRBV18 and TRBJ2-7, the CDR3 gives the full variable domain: NAGVMQNPRHLVRRRGQEARLRCSPMKGHSHVYWYRQLPEEGLKFMVYLQKENIIDESGMPKERFSAEFPKEGPSILRIQQVVRGDSAAYFCASSRQDYEQYFGPGTRLTVT.

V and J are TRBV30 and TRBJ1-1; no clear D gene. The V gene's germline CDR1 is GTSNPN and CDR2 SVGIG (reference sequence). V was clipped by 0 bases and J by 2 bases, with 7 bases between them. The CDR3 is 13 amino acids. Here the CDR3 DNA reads TGTGCCTGGAGTGTCCAGTATAACACTGAAGCTTTCTTT. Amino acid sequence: CAWSVQYNTEAFF. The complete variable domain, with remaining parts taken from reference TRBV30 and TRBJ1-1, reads SQTIHQWPATLVQPVGSPLSLECTVEGTSNPNLYWYRQAAGRGLQLLFYSVGIGQISSEVPQNLSASRPQDRQFILSSKKLLLSDSGFYLCAWSVQYNTEAFFGQGTRLTVV.

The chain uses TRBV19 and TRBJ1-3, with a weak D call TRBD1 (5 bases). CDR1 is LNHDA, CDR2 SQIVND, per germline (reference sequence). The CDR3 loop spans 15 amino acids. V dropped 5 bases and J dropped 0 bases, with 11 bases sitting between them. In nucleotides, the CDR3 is TGTGCCAGTAGTCTACAGGATTTCTCTGGAAACACCATATATTTT. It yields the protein CASSLQDFSGNTIYF.

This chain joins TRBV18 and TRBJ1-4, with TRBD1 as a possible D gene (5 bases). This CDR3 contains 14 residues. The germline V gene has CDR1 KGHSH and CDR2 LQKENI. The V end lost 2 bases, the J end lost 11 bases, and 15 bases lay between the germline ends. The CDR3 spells CASSPGTEAGKLFF. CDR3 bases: TGTGCCAGCTCACCAGGGACCGAGGCGGGGAAACTGTTTTTT. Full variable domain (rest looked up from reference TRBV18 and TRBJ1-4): NAGVMQNPRHLVRRRGQEARLRCSPMKGHSHVYWYRQLPEEGLKFMVYLQKENIIDESGMPKERFSAEFPKEGPSILRIQQVVRGDSAAYFCASSPGTEAGKLFFGSGTQLSVL.

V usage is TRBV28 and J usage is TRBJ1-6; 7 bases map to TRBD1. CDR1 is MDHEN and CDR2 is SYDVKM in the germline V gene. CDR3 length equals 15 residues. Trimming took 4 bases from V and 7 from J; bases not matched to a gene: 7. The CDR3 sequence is CASSSRDSLNSPLHF. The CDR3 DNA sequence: TGTGCCAGCAGTTCAAGGGACAGCTTAAATTCACCCCTCCACTTT.

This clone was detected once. The CDR3 sequence is CASGAGRDTQYF. DNA for the CDR3: TGTGCCAGCGGGGCGGGGCGAGATACGCAGTATTTT. This chain joins TRBV28 and TRBJ2-3; tentatively, D is TRBD2 (6 bases). The CDR3 sequence is 12 residues long. V lost 8 bases, J lost 5 bases, and 11 bases lay in between. Germline CDR1 is MDHEN and CDR2 is SYDVKM.

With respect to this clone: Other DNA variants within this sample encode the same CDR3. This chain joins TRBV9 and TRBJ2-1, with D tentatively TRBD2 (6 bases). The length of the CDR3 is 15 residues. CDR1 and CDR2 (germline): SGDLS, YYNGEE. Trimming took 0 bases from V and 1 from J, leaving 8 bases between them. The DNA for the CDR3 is TGTGCCAGCAGCGTAGGGGGAGGTTCCTACAATGAGCAGTTCTTC. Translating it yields CASSVGGGSYNEQFF.

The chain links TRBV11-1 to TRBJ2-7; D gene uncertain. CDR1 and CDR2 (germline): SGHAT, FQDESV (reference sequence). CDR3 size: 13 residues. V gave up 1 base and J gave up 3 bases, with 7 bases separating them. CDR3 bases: TGTGCCAGCAGCTTAGGGCACAACTACGAGCAGTACTTC. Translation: CASSLGHNYEQYF.

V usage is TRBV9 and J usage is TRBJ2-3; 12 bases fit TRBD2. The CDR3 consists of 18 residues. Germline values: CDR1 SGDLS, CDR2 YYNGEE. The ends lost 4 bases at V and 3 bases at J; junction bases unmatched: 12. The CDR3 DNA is TGTGCCAGCAGCAATCTAGCGGGGGGGCCAAGAGGAACAGATACGCAGTATTTT. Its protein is CASSNLAGGPRGTDTQYF.

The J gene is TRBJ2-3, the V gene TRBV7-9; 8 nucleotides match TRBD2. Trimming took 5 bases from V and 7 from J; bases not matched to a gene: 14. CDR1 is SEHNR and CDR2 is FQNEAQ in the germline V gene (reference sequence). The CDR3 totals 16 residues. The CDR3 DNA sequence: TGTGCCAGCAGCACCCGGTTAGCGGGGTTGCCATATACGCAGTATTTT. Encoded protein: CASSTRLAGLPYTQYF.

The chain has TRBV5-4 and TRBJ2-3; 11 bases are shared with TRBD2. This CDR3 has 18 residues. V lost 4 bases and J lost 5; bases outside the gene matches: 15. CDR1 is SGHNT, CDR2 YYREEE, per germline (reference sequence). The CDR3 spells CASSVIIPGTSGRDTQYF. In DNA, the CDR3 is TGTGCCAGCAGCGTGATCATTCCCGGGACTAGCGGCCGAGATACGCAGTATTTT. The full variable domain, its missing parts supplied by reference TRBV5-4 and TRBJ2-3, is ETGVTQSPTHLIKTRGQQVTLRCSSQSGHNTVSWYQQALGQGPQFIFQYYREEENGRGNFPPRFSGLQFPNYSSELNVNALELDDSALYLCASSVIIPGTSGRDTQYFGPGTRLTVL.

The CDR3 sequence: CASSITSGGGGRTQYF. CDR3 coding DNA: TGTGCCAGTAGTATAACTAGCGGGGGTGGAGGTCGGACCCAGTACTTC. J is TRBJ2-5 and V is TRBV19; TRBD2 aligns across 11 bases. J gave up 7 bases and V 2 bases, and 9 bases lay outside the gene matches. The CDR3 totals 16 residues. Germline loops: CDR1 LNHDA, CDR2 SQIVND (reference sequence).

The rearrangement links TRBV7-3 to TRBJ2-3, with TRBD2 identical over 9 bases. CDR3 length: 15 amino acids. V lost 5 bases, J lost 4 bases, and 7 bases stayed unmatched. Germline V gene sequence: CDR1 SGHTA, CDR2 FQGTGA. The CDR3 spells CASSSEAGGPDTQYF. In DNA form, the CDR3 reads TGTGCCAGCAGCAGTGAAGCGGGGGGCCCAGATACGCAGTATTTT.